In its sample, the clone carrying this TCR beta chain was seen a few times. These data belong to a study of response to subunit inactivated influenza vaccine. Each CDR3 protein gets one entry after TCRdb re-called the RT-PCR reads with MiXCR. The repertoire consists of about 540,000 distinct CDR3 sequences, with 14% occurring once and the leading ten covering roughly 10%. Germline V gene sequence: CDR1 DFQATT, CDR2 SNEGSKA (reference sequence). The V end lost 3 bases, the J end lost 1 base, and 7 bases lay between the germline ends. This CDR3 has 12 residues. J is TRBJ2-7 and V is TRBV20-1; D uncertain. The TCR sequence derives from a man aged 50 to 60 who received an inactivated influenza vaccine. The sequenced sample was PBMCs from blood, obtained 11 to 12 days after vaccination. The CDR3 nucleotides are TGCAGTGCTAGCAGGATATCCTACGAGCAGTACTTC. Amino acids: CSASRISYEQYF.